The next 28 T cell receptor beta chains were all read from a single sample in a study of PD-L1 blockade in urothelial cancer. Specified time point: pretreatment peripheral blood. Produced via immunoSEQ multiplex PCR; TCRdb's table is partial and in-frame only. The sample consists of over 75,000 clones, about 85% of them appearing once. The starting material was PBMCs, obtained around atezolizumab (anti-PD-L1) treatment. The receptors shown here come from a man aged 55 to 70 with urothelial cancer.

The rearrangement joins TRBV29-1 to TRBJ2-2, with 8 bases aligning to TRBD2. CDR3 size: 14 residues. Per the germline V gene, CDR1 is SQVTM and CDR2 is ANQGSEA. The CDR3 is CSSRLAGNTGELFF. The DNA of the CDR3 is TGCAGTAGCAGGCTAGCGGGGAACACCGGGGAGCTGTTTTTT.

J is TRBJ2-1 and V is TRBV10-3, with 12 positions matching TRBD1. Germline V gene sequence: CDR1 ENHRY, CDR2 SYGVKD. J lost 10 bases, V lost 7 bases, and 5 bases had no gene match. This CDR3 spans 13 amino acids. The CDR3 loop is CAITGTGGEEQFF. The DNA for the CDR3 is TGTGCCATCACCGGGACAGGGGGCGAGGAGCAGTTCTTC.

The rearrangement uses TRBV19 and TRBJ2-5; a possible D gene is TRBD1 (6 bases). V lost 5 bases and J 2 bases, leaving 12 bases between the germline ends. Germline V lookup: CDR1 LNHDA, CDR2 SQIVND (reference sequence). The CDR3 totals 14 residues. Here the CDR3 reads CASSFRQAQETQYF. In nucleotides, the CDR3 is TGTGCCAGTAGTTTCCGACAGGCTCAAGAGACCCAGTACTTC.

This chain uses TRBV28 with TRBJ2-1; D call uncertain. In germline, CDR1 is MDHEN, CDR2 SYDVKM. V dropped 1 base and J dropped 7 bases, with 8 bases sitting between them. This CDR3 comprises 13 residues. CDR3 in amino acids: CASSLSEVNEQFF. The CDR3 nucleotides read TGTGCCAGCAGTTTATCTGAGGTTAATGAGCAGTTCTTC.

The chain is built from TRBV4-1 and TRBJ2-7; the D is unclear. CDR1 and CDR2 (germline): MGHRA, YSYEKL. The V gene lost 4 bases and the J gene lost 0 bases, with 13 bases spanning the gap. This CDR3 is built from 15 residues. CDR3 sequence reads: CASSPGVRSSYEQYF. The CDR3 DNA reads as TGCGCCAGCAGCCCGGGTGTGCGGAGCTCCTACGAGCAGTACTTC.

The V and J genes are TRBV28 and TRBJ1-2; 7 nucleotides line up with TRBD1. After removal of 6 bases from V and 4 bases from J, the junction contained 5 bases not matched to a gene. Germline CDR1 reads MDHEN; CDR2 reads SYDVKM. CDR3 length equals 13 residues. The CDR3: CASRLGQAYGYTF. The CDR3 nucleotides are TGTGCCAGCAGACTCGGACAGGCCTATGGCTACACCTTC.

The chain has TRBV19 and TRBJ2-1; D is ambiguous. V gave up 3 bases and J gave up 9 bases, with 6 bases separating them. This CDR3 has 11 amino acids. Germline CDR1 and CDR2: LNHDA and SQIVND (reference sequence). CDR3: CASSISTEQFF. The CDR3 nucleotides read TGTGCCAGTAGTATTTCTACTGAGCAGTTCTTC.

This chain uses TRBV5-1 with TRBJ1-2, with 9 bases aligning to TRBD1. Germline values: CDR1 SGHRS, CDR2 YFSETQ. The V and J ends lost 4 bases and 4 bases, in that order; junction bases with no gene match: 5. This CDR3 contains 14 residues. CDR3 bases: TGCGCCAGCAGCCCCGACAGGGGGGGCTATGGCTACACCTTC. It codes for CASSPDRGGYGYTF.

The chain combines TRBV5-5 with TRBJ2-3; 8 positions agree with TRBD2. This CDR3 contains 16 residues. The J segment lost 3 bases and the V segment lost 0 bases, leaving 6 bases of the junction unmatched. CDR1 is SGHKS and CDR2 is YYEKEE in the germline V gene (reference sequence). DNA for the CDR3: TGTGCCAGCAGCTTGGGAGGCGGGGGGTCGACAGATACGCAGTATTTT. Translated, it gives CASSLGGGGSTDTQYF.

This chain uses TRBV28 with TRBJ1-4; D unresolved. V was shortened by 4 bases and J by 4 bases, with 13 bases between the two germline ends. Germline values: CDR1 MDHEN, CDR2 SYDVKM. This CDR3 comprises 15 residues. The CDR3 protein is CASSSSERGNEKLFF. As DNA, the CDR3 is TGTGCCAGCAGTTCCTCCGAGAGAGGTAATGAAAAACTGTTTTTT.

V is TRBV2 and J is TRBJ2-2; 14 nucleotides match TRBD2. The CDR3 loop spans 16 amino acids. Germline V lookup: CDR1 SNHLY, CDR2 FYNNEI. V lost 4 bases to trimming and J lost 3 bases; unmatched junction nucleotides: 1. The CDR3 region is CASSGTSGGYTGELFF. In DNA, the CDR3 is TGTGCCAGCAGTGGGACTAGCGGGGGGTACACCGGGGAGCTGTTTTTT.

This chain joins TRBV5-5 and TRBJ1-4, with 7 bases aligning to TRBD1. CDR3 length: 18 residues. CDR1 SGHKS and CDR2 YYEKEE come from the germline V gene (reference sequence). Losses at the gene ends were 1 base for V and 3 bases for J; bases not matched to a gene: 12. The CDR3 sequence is CASSLRWSGGLANEKLFF. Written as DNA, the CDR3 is TGTGCCAGCAGCTTGAGGTGGTCAGGGGGTTTAGCTAATGAAAAACTGTTTTTT.

The CDR3 protein is CASSLRFGRHTEAFF. The CDR3 nucleotides are TGTGCCAGCAGCTTAAGGTTTGGCAGGCACACTGAAGCTTTCTTT. The chain uses TRBV7-9 and TRBJ1-1, with D uncertain. The CDR3 is made up of 15 amino acids. Germline V lookup: CDR1 SEHNR, CDR2 FQNEAQ (reference sequence). V gave up 2 bases and J gave up 3 bases, with 13 bases separating them. Full variable domain (outside the CDR3, taken from reference TRBV7-9 and TRBJ1-1): DTGVSQNPRHKITKRGQNVTFRCDPISEHNRLYWYRQTLGQGPEFLTYFQNEAQLEKSRLLSDRFSAERPKGSFSTLEIQRTEQGDSAMYLCASSLRFGRHTEAFFGQGTRLTVV.

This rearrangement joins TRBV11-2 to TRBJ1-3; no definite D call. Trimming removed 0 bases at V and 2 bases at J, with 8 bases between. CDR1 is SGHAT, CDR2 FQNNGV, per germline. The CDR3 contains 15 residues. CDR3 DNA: TGTGCCAGCAGCTTAGAGGTTGGGCCTGGAAACACCATATATTTT. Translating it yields CASSLEVGPGNTIYF.

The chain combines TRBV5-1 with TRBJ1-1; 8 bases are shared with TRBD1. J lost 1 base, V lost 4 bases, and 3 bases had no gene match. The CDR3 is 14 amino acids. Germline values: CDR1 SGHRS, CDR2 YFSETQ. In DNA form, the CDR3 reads TGCGCCAGCAGCCCAGGGGGCAGGAACACTGAAGCTTTCTTT. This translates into CASSPGGRNTEAFF.

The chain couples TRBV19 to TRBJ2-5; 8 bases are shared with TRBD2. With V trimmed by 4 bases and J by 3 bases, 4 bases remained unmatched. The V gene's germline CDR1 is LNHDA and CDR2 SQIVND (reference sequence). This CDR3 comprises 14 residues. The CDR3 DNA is TGTGCCAGTAGTACCGGGACTAGAAAAGAGACCCAGTACTTC. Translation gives CASSTGTRKETQYF.

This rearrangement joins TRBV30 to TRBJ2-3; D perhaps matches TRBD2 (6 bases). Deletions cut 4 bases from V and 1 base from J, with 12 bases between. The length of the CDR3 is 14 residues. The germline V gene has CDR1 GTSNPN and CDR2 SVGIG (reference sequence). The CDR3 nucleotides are TGTGCCTGGAAAGCGGGTCTTGGCACAGATACGCAGTATTTT. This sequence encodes CAWKAGLGTDTQYF. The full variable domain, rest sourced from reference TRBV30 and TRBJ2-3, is SQTIHQWPATLVQPVGSPLSLECTVEGTSNPNLYWYRQAAGRGLQLLFYSVGIGQISSEVPQNLSASRPQDRQFILSSKKLLLSDSGFYLCAWKAGLGTDTQYFGPGTRLTVL.

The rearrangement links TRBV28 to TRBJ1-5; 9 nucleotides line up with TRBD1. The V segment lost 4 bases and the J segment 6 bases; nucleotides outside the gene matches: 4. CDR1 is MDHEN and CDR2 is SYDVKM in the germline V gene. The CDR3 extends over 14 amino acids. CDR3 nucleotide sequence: TGTGCCAGCAGTTCGGGACAGGGAAGTCAGCCCCAGCATTTT. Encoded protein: CASSSGQGSQPQHF.

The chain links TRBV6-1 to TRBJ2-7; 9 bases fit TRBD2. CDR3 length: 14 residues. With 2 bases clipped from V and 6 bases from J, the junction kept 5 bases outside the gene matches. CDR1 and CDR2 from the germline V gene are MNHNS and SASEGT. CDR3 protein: CASSELAGASEQYF. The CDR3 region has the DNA TGTGCCAGCAGTGAATTAGCGGGAGCCTCCGAGCAGTACTTC.

CDR3 bases: TGTGCCAGCAGCTTTTTCGGGACAAAGTCCCAAGAGACCCAGTACTTC. Its translation: CASSFFGTKSQETQYF. This rearrangement joins TRBV7-9 to TRBJ2-5, with D maybe TRBD1 (6 bases). V lost 3 bases, J lost 1 base, and 15 bases lay in between. The CDR3 consists of 16 residues. The germline V gene has CDR1 SEHNR and CDR2 FQNEAQ (reference sequence).

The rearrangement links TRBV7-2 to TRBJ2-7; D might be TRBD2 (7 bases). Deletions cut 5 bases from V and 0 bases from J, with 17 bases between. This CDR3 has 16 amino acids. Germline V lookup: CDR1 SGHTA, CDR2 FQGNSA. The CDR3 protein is CASSRAGAGSSYEQYF. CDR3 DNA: TGTGCCAGCAGCCGCGCGGGGGCGGGAAGCTCCTACGAGCAGTACTTC.

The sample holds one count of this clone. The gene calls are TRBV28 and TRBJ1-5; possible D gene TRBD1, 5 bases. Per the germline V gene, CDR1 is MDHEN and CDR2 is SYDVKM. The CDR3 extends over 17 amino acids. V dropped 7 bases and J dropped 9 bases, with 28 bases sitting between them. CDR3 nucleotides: TGTGCCAGCAATGGAGGGGACTCGCGAAGTGTTTTCGGGCCCCAGCATTTT. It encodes CASNGGDSRSVFGPQHF.

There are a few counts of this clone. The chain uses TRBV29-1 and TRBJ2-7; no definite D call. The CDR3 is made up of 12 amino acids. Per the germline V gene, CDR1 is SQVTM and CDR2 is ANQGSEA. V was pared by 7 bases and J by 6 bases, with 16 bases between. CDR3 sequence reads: CSGSTEPGEQYF. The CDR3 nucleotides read TGCAGCGGGTCAACAGAGCCTGGCGAGCAGTACTTC.

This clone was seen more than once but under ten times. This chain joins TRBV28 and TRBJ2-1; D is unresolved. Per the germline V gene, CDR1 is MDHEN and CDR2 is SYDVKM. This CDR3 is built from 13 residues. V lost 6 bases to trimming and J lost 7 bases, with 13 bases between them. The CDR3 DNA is TGTGCCAGCAGGCCTACAGATAGGAATGAGCAGTTCTTC. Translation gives CASRPTDRNEQFF. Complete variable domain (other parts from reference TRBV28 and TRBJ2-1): DVKVTQSSRYLVKRTGEKVFLECVQDMDHENMFWYRQDPGLGLRLIYFSYDVKMKEKGDIPEGYSVSREKKERFSLILESASTNQTSMYLCASRPTDRNEQFFGPGTRLTVL.

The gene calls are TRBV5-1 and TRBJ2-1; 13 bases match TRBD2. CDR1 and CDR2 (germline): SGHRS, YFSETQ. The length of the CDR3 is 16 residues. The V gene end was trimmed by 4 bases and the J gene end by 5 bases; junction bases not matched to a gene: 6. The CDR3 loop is CASSPTGTSGDNEQFF. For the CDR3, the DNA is TGCGCCAGCAGCCCAACCGGGACTAGCGGGGACAATGAGCAGTTCTTC.

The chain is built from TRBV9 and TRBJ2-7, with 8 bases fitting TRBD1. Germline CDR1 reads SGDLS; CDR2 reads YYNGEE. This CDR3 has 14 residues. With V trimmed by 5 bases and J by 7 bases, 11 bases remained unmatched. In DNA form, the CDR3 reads TGTGCCAGCAGTCGGGACAGGACCACTGGGGAGCAGTACTTC. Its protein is CASSRDRTTGEQYF. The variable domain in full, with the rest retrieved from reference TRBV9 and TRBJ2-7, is DSGVTQTPKHLITATGQRVTLRCSPRSGDLSVYWYQQSLDQGLQFLIQYYNGEERAKGNILERFSAQQFPDLHSELNLSSLELGDSALYFCASSRDRTTGEQYFGPGTRLTVT.

The CDR3 nucleotides read TGCGCCAGCATCCAGGGGACAGGACCTTACAATGAGCAGTTCTTC. It encodes CASIQGTGPYNEQFF. The V gene is TRBV5-1, the J gene TRBJ2-1; 8 positions agree with TRBD1. Trimming took 6 bases from V and 4 from J; bases not matched to a gene: 9. The CDR3 loop spans 15 amino acids. Germline loops: CDR1 SGHRS, CDR2 YFSETQ.

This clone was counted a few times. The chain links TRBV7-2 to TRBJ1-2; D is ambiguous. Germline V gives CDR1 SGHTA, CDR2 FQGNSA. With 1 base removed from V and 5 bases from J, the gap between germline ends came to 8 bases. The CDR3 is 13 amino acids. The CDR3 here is CASSLDGQYGYTF. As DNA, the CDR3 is TGTGCCAGCAGCTTAGATGGGCAGTATGGCTACACCTTC. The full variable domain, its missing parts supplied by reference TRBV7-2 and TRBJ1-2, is GAGVSQSPSNKVTEKGKDVELRCDPISGHTALYWYRQSLGQGLEFLIYFQGNSAPDKSGLPSDRFSAERTGGSVSTLTIQRTQQEDSAVYLCASSLDGQYGYTFGSGTRLTVV.